These T cell receptor beta chains were read from a single sample in a study of cytomegalovirus exposure and HLA in healthy donors. Here immunoSEQ multiplex PCR was the method, and the copy in TCRdb shows in-frame clones only, minus some. The table shows 60,000 to 90,000 clones, with 65% to 70% occurring only once. The source material was PBMCs. These receptor sequences come from a man aged 35-49 years in good health and CMV-seropositive. Both conserved end residues are part of each CDR3. A D gene is named only where the DNA matches it firmly. Clone size is not always given. Where it is, it says once, few, many or a class for expanded clones.

J	size	V	D	length	CDR3	DNA
TRBJ2-2	once	TRBV19	-	15	CASSIAGPGAGELFF	TGTGCCAGTAGTATCGCCGGGCCCGGGGCCGGGGAGCTGTTTTTT
TRBJ2-2	-	TRBV7-2	-	14	CASRQTGPTGELFF	TGTGCCAGCAGGCAAACAGGGCCAACCGGGGAGCTGTTTTTT
TRBJ1-2	once	TRBV5-1	-	15	CASSLASQGNGGYTF	TGCGCCAGCAGCTTGGCTTCACAGGGAAACGGGGGCTACACCTTC
TRBJ1-4	-	TRBV9	-	15	CASSVARGLNEKLFF	TGTGCCAGCAGCGTAGCCCGCGGGCTTAATGAAAAACTGTTTTTT
TRBJ1-4	-	TRBV5-4	-	14	CASSSQPGVGELFF	TGTGCCAGCAGCTCCCAACCAGGGGTGGGGGAACTGTTTTTT
TRBJ2-3	-	TRBV6-6	TRBD1	16	CASIRDRSGGTDTQYF	TGTGCCAGCATTAGGGACAGATCGGGTGGGACAGATACGCAGTATTTT
TRBJ2-7	-	TRBV29-1	-	11	CSVGRDYEQYF	TGCAGCGTTGGACGGGACTACGAGCAGTACTTC
TRBJ2-2	once	TRBV2	TRBD2	17	CASSLGLAGGATGELFF	TGTGCCAGCAGCCTCGGACTAGCGGGAGGCGCTACCGGGGAGCTGTTTTTT
TRBJ1-4	-	TRBV5-1	-	15	CASSAEGATNEKLFF	TGCGCCAGCAGTGCGGAAGGTGCAACTAATGAAAAACTGTTTTTT
TRBJ2-3	-	TRBV9	TRBD2	17	CASSVDPGSGALDTQYF	TGTGCCAGCAGCGTAGACCCTGGGAGCGGGGCGCTAGATACGCAGTATTTT
TRBJ1-2	-	TRBV4-2	TRBD1	16	CASSQELRTGEYGYTF	TGTGCCAGCAGCCAAGAGTTAAGGACAGGGGAATATGGCTACACCTTC
TRBJ2-3	-	TRBV7-3	-	13	CASSSAYTDTQYF	TGTGCCAGCAGCTCCGCGTACACAGATACGCAGTATTTT
TRBJ2-1	-	TRBV13	-	13	CASSFRRYNEQFF	TGTGCCAGCAGCTTTCGTCGCTACAATGAGCAGTTCTTC
TRBJ1-1	-	TRBV19	TRBD1	16	CASSILSGQVNTEAFF	TGTGCCAGTAGTATTCTGTCGGGACAGGTGAACACTGAAGCTTTCTTT
TRBJ1-4	-	TRBV5-8	TRBD1	14	CASSSGQHNEKLFF	TGTGCCAGCAGCTCGGGACAGCATAATGAAAAACTGTTTTTT
TRBJ1-1	-	TRBV6-5	-	12	CASTSPGVRAFF	TGTGCCAGCACGTCACCCGGGGTTCGAGCTTTCTTT